The sequence of this T cell receptor beta chain was determined in a study of cytomegalovirus exposure and HLA in healthy donors. Overall study results and limits: According to reports, the classifier identified cytomegalovirus status with high specificity and sensitivity. Cytomegalovirus association was assigned to more than 150 TCR beta chains. Most TCR sequences were rare, but some public TCRs occurred in many donors.

This CDR3 region has 15 residues. Germline CDR1 reads MDHEN; CDR2 reads SYDVKM. J lost 2 bases, V lost 3 bases, and 4 bases had no gene match. Points on this clone: Its matching antigen is unknown.

Assay: immunoSEQ multiplex PCR; the TCRdb copy retains only in-frame clones and omits some. The repertoire holds 97,000 or so clones, around 88% seen once, with 3% to 4% in the top ten. The sample consisted of PBMCs. The TCR was taken from a woman under 40 in good health and CMV-seronegative. The chain links TRBV28 to TRBJ2-7; 10 positions agree with TRBD1. For the CDR3, the DNA is TGTGCCAGCAGTTTTGGGACAGGGGTTCCCTACGAGCAGTACTTC. Protein: CASSFGTGVPYEQYF. Together with reference TRBV28 and TRBJ2-7, the CDR3 gives the full variable domain: DVKVTQSSRYLVKRTGEKVFLECVQDMDHENMFWYRQDPGLGLRLIYFSYDVKMKEKGDIPEGYSVSREKKERFSLILESASTNQTSMYLCASSFGTGVPYEQYFGPGTRLTVT.